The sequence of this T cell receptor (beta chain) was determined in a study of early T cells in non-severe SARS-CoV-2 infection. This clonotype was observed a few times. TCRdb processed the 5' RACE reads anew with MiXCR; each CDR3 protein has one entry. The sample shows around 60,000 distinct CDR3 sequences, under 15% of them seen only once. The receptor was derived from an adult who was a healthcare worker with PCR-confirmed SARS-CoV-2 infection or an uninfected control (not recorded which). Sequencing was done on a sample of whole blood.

Here the CDR3 reads CASSLGTRNTGELFF. In DNA form, the CDR3 reads TGTGCCAGCAGCTTAGGCACACGTAACACCGGGGAGCTGTTTTTT. V gene TRBV11-3 combines with J gene TRBJ2-2, with D uncertain. V dropped 1 base and J dropped 2 bases, with 8 bases sitting between them. The CDR3 sequence is 15 residues long. From germline, CDR1 is SGHNT and CDR2 YENEEA.